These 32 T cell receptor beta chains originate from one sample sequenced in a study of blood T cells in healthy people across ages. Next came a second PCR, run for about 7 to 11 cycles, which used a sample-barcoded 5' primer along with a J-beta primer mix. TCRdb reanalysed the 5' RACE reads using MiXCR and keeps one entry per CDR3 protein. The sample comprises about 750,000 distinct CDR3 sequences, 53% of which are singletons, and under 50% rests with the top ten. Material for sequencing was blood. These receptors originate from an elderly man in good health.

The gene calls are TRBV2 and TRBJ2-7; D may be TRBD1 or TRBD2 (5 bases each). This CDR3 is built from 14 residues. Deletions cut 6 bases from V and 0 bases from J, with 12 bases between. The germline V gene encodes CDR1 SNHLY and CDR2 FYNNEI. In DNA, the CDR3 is TGTGCCAGCAGGTTCGAGGGGAGCTCCTACGAGCAGTACTTC. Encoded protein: CASRFEGSSYEQYF.

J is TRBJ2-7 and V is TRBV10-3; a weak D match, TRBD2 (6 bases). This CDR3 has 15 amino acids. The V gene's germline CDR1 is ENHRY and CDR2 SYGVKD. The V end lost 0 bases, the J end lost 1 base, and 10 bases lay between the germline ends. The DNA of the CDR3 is TGTGCCATCAGTGAGTCGTTGGGAGGATCCTACGAGCAGTACTTC. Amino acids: CAISESLGGSYEQYF.

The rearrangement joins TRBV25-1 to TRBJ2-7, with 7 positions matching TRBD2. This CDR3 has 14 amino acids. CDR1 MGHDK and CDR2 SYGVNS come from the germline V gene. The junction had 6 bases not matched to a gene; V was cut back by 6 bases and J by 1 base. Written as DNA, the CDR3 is TGTGCCAGCAGCGCTAGCGGCAGTTCCTACGAGCAGTACTTC. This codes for CASSASGSSYEQYF.

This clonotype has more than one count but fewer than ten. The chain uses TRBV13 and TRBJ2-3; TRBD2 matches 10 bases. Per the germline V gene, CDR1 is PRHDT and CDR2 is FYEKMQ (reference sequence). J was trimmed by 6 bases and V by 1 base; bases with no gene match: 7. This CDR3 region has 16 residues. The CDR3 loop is CASSLEASGREDTQYF. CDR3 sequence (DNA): TGTGCCAGCAGCTTAGAGGCTAGCGGGAGAGAGGATACGCAGTATTTT. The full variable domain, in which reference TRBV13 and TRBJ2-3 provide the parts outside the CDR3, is AAGVIQSPRHLIKEKRETATLKCYPIPRHDTVYWYQQGPGQDPQFLISFYEKMQSDKGSIPDRFSAQQFSDYHSELNMSSLELGDSALYFCASSLEASGREDTQYFGPGTRLTVL.

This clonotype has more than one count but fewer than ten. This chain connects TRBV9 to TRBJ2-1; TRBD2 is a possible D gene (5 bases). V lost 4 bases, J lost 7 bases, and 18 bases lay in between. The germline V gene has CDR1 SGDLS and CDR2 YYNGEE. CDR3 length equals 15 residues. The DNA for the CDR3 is TGTGCCAGCAGCCCTACCGGGATAGGGTTTAATGAGCAGTTCTTC. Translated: CASSPTGIGFNEQFF.

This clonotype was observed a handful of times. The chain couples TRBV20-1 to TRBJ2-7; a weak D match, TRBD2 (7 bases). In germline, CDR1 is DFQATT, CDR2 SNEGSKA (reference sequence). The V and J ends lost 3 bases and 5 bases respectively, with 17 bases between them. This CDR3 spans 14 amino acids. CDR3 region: CSARIGGAVDEQYF. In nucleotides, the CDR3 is TGCAGTGCTAGGATTGGGGGGGCGGTCGACGAGCAGTACTTC.

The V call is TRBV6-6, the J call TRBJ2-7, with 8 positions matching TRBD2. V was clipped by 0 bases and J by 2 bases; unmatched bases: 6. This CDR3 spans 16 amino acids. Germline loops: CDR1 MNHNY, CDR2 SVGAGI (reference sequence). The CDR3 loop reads CASSYSTAGGPYEQYF. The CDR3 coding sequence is TGTGCCAGCAGTTACTCGACGGCGGGAGGCCCCTACGAGCAGTACTTC.

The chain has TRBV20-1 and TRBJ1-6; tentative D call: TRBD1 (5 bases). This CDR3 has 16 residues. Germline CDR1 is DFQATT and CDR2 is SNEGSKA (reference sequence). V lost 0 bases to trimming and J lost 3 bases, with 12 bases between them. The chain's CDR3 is CSARDNVGHYNSPLHF. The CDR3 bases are TGCAGTGCTAGAGATAACGTGGGGCACTATAATTCACCCCTCCACTTT.

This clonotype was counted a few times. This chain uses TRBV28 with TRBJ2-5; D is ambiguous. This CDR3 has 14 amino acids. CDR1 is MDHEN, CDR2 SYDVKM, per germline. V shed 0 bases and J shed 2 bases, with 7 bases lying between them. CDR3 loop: CASSLWTDQETQYF. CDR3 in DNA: TGTGCCAGCAGTTTATGGACGGATCAAGAGACCCAGTACTTC.

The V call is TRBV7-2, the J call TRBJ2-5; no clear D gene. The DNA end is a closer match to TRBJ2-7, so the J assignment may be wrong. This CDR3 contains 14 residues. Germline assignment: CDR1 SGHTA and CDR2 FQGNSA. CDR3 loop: CASGSPKVSYEQYF. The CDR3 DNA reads TGTGCCAGCGGCTCTCCGAAGGTATCCTACGAGCAGTACTTC.

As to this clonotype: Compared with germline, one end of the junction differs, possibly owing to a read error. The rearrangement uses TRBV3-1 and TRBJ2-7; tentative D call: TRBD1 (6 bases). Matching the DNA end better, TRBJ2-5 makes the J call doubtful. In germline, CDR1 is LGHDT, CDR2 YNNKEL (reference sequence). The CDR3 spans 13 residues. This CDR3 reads CASSQTGPETQYF. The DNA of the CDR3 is TGTGCCAGTAGCCAGACAGGTCCCGAGACCCAGTACTTC.

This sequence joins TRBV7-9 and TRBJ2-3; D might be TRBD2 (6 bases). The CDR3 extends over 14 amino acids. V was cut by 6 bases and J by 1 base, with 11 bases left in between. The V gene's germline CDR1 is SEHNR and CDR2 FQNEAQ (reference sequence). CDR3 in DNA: TGTGCCAGCAGGCCGGGAGATGGCACAGATACGCAGTATTTT. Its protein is CASRPGDGTDTQYF.

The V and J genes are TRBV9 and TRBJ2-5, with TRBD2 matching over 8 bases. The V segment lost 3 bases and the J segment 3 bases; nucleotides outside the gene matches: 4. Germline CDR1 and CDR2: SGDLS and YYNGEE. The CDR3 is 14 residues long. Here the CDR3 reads CASSAKTSEETQYF. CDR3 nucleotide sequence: TGTGCCAGCAGCGCAAAGACTAGCGAAGAGACCCAGTACTTC.

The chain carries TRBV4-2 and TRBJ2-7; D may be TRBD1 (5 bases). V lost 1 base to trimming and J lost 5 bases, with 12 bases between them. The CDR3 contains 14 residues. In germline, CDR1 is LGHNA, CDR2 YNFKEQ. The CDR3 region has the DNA TGTGCCAGCAGCCAAGTGGGGCAGGGCCACGAGCAGTACTTC. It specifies CASSQVGQGHEQYF.

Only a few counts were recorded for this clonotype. DNA of the CDR3: TGTGCCAGCGAAGGGGGGAGGCCCCCCTACAATGAGCAGTTCTTC. Its translation: CASEGGRPPYNEQFF. The chain couples TRBV9 to TRBJ2-1, with D perhaps given as TRBD1 or TRBD2 (6 bases each). V shed 7 bases and J shed 2 bases, with 16 bases lying between them. Per germline, CDR1 SGDLS and CDR2 YYNGEE. The CDR3 loop spans 15 amino acids.

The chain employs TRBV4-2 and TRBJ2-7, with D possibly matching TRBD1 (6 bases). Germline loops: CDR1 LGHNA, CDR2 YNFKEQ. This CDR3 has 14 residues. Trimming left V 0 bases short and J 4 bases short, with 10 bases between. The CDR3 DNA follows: TGTGCCAGCAGCCAAGATTCTCAGGGGTACGAGCAGTACTTC. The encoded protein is CASSQDSQGYEQYF.

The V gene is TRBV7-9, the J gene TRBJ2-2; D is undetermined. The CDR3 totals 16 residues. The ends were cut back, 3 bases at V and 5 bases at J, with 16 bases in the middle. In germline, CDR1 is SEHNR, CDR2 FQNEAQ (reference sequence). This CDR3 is CASSFGSAARTGELFF. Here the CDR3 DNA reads TGTGCCAGCAGCTTCGGGTCCGCAGCGAGGACCGGGGAGCTGTTTTTT. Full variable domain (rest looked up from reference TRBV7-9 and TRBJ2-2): DTGVSQNPRHKITKRGQNVTFRCDPISEHNRLYWYRQTLGQGPEFLTYFQNEAQLEKSRLLSDRFSAERPKGSFSTLEIQRTEQGDSAMYLCASSFGSAARTGELFFGEGSRLTVL.

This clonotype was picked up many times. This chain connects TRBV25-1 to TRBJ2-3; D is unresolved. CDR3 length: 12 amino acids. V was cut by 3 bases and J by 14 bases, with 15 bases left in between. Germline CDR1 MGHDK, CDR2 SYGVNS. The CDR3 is CASSDGFRYAYF. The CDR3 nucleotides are TGTGCCAGCAGTGATGGCTTTCGGTACGCGTATTTT.

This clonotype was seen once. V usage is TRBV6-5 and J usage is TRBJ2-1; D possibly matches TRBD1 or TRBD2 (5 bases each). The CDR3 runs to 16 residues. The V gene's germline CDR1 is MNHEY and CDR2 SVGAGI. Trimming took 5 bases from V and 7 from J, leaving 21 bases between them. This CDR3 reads CASSQRPGAGQNEQFF. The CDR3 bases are TGTGCCAGCAGTCAAAGGCCCGGGGCAGGGCAAAATGAGCAGTTCTTC.

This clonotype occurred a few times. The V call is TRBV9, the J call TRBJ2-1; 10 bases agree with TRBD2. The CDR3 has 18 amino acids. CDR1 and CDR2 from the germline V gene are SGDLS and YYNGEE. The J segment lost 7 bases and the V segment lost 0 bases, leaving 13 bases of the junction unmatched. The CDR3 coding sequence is TGTGCCAGCAGCGTAGAGGCGCTAGCGGGAGCGGCCGGGAATGAGCAGTTCTTC. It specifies CASSVEALAGAAGNEQFF. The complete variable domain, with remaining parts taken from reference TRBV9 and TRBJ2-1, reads DSGVTQTPKHLITATGQRVTLRCSPRSGDLSVYWYQQSLDQGLQFLIQYYNGEERAKGNILERFSAQQFPDLHSELNLSSLELGDSALYFCASSVEALAGAAGNEQFFGPGTRLTVL.

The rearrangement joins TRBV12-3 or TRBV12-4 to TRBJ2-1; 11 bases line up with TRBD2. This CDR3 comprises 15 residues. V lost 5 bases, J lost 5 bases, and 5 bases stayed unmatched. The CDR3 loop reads CASSLTSGTHNEQFF. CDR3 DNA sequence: TGTGCCAGCAGTCTGACTAGCGGGACCCACAATGAGCAGTTCTTC.

The CDR3 protein is CSAKGQGNGYTF. DNA of the CDR3: TGCAGTGCTAAGGGACAGGGGAATGGCTACACCTTC. The chain is built from TRBV20-1 and TRBJ1-2; 10 bases align to TRBD1. Trimming took 4 bases from V and 6 from J; bases not matched to a gene: 2. The V gene's germline CDR1 is DFQATT and CDR2 SNEGSKA (reference sequence). This CDR3 is 12 amino acids long.

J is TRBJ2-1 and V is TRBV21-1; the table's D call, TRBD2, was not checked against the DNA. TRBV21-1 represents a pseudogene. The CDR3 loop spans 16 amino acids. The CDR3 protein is CASSQGLAGVPNEQFF. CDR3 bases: TGTGCCAGCAGCCAGGGACTAGCGGGAGTACCCAATGAGCAGTTCTTC.

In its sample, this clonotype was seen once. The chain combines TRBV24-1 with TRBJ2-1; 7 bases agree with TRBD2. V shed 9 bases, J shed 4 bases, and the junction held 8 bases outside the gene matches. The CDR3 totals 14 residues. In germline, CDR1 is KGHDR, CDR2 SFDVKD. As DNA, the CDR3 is TGTGCCACCGGGGGGGGTTCGGGGTACAATGAGCAGTTCTTC. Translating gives CATGGGSGYNEQFF.

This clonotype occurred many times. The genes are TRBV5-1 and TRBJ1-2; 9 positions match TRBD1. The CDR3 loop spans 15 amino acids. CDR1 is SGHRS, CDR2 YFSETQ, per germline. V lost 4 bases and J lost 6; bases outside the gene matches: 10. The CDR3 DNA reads TGCGCCAGCAGCGGCGGGGACAGGGTTTCGCATGGCTACACCTTC. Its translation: CASSGGDRVSHGYTF.

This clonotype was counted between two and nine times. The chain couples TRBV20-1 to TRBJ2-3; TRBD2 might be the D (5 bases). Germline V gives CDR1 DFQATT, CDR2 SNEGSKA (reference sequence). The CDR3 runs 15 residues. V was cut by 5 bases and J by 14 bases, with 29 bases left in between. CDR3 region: CSASLVGREHRYAYF. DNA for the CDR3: TGCAGTGCTTCCCTAGTAGGACGGGAACACAGATACGCGTATTTT.

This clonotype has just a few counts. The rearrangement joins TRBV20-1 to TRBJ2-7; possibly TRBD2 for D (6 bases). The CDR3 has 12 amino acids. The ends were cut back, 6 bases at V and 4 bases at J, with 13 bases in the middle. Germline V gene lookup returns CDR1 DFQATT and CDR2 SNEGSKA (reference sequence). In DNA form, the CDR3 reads TGCAGTGCATCCGGGACTTTATACGAGCAGTACTTC. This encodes CSASGTLYEQYF.

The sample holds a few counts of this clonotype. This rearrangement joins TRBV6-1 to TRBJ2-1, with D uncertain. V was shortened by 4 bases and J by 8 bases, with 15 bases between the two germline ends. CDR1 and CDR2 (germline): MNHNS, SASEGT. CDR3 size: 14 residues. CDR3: CASSVENADHEQFF. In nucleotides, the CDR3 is TGTGCCAGCAGTGTTGAGAATGCGGACCATGAGCAGTTCTTC.

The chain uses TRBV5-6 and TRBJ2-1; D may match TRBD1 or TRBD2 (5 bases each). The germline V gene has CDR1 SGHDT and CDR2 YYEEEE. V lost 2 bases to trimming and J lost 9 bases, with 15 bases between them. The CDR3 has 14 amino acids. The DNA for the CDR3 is TGTGCCAGCAGCTTCCGGACCGAGGGGAGTGAGCAGTTCTTC. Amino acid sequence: CASSFRTEGSEQFF.

For the CDR3, the DNA is TGTGCCAGCAGCTTAGCGGTGGGTGAGCAGTTCTTC. As protein: CASSLAVGEQFF. V is TRBV7-9 and J is TRBJ2-1; no clear D gene. Trimming took off 0 bases at V and 9 bases at J, with 6 bases between the two ends. CDR1 is SEHNR, CDR2 FQNEAQ, per germline (reference sequence). The CDR3 sequence is 12 residues long.

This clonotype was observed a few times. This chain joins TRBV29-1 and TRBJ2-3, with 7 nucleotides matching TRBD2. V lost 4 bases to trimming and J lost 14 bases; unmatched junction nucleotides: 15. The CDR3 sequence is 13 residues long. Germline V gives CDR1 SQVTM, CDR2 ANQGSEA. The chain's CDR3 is CSVGTRSSRYAYF. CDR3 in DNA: TGCAGCGTTGGGACTAGGTCAAGCAGATACGCGTATTTT.

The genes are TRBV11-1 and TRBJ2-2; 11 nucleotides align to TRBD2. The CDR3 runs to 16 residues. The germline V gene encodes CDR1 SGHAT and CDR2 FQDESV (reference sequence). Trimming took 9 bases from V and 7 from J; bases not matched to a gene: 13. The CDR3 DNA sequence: TGTGCCAGTCTGGATAGCGGGAGGGCCTACGGCGGGGAGCTGTTTTTT. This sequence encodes CASLDSGRAYGGELFF.